This TCR beta chain appears in the sequencing data of a study of shared clonotypes between healthy human individuals. Study-level findings and limits: Among four donors, roughly 5.5% of naive CD4 clonotypes were found in common. Sampling was confined to blood; repertoires within tissues likely differ. Among the subsets, naive ones generally showed larger estimated richness than memory ones.

Original analysis: Filtering differed since immunoSEQ provided only junctions, with no quality scores. The protocol was immunoSEQ multiplex PCR, while the TCRdb copy is restricted to in-frame clones and leaves out a portion. The DNA was the basis for D and trimming; V, J and clone size are from that table. The sample has fewer than 850,000 clones, 90% seen once; the top ten hold approximately 35%. Per the germline V gene, CDR1 is SGHAT and CDR2 is FQNNGV. V shed 4 bases and J 9 bases; nucleotides not matched to a gene: 10. The CDR3 totals 15 residues. Worth noting for this clone: The antigen remains unidentified.

Source material: memory CD8+ T cells from PBMCs. Indicated subset: CD45RO+ cells pooled with CCR7-negative TemRA cells. The sequence came from a man between 18 and 29 years old in good health. Some clones in this sample may be carry-over from other donors' samples. The gene calls are TRBV11-2 and TRBJ2-1, with 9 bases aligning to TRBD1. This CDR3 reads CASSSEEGQGPEQFF. The CDR3 nucleotides are TGTGCCAGCAGCTCGGAAGAGGGACAGGGACCTGAGCAGTTCTTC.